The following is a T cell receptor (beta chain) sequence with its context. No antigen is known for it. Unmatched junction bases numbered 12, after V lost 5 bases and J lost 8 bases. CDR3 length equals 15 residues. Germline lookup yields CDR1 LNHNV and CDR2 YYDKDF (reference sequence). The data were produced by immunoSEQ multiplex PCR, yet TCRdb's version contains in-frame clones alone and is incomplete. The sample holds about 150,000 clones, about nine tenths seen once. These data are taken from a study of T cell responses to AZD1222 COVID-19 vaccine. At the level of the study: Second doses that came at about 4 or about 12 weeks were put together.

Study-level results: Spike-specific TCR breadth and depth went up after people got two AZD1222 doses. Possibly, clonal diversity was underestimated; donors were largely white British and included more females.

The V and J genes are TRBV15 and TRBJ2-1, with 7 nucleotides matching TRBD1. The source was peripheral blood, collected on day 0 of AZD1222 vaccination. The receptor's source is an adult in good health. The CDR3 coding sequence is TGTGCCACCAGCCGAATTAGCAGGGGGATCGATGAGCAGTTCTTC. Encoded protein: CATSRISRGIDEQFF.